The next 19 T cell receptor beta chains were all read from a single sample in a study of blood T cell repertoires in COVID-19. Data came from immunoSEQ multiplex PCR; TCRdb stores just in-frame clones and leaves some out. The data hold about 250,000 clones, with 75% to 90% observed a single time. Sequencing input: PBMCs or T cells enriched from blood (not recorded which). The receptors shown here come from a woman aged 25 to 39 who had recovered from COVID-19.

V gene TRBV18 combines with J gene TRBJ1-5; 9 bases agree with TRBD1. Germline trimming cut 6 bases from V and 1 base from J; bases unmatched to any gene: 10. From germline, CDR1 is KGHSH and CDR2 LQKENI. There are 17 residues in the CDR3. The CDR3 reads CASSAGTGIVSNQPQHF. In DNA form, the CDR3 reads TGTGCCAGCTCCGCCGGGACAGGGATCGTCAGCAATCAGCCCCAGCATTTT.

The rearrangement uses TRBV19 and TRBJ1-1; TRBD1 aligns across 10 bases. The germline V gene has CDR1 LNHDA and CDR2 SQIVND (reference sequence). This CDR3 spans 14 amino acids. With V trimmed by 7 bases and J by 6 bases, 8 bases remained unmatched. Here the CDR3 reads CASIRTGGNAEAFF. DNA for the CDR3: TGTGCCAGTATCAGGACAGGGGGAAACGCTGAAGCTTTCTTT.

The gene calls are TRBV7-3 and TRBJ2-5, with TRBD1 matching 7 bases. Germline-derived CDR1 and CDR2 are SGHTA and FQGTGA. V shed 4 bases, J shed 4 bases, and the junction held 9 bases outside the gene matches. The CDR3 totals 15 residues. The DNA of the CDR3 is TGTGCCAGCAGCTCACTTGGTGCAGGGGGAGAGACCCAGTACTTC. Protein: CASSSLGAGGETQYF.

The chain is built from TRBV5-1 and TRBJ1-1; D gene ambiguous. Germline CDR1 reads SGHRS; CDR2 reads YFSETQ. V lost 0 bases and J lost 1, with 16 bases in between. This CDR3 has 17 residues. CDR3 in amino acids: CASSLVPGSGSNTEAFF. The CDR3 DNA sequence: TGCGCCAGCAGCTTGGTTCCGGGGAGTGGATCGAACACTGAAGCTTTCTTT. The complete variable domain, with remaining parts taken from reference TRBV5-1 and TRBJ1-1, reads KAGVTQTPRYLIKTRGQQVTLSCSPISGHRSVSWYQQTPGQGLQFLFEYFSETQRNKGNFPGRFSGRQFSNSRSEMNVSTLELGDSALYLCASSLVPGSGSNTEAFFGQGTRLTVV.

The chain has TRBV5-1 and TRBJ2-7; weak D call: TRBD2 (7 bases). The V end was cut by 0 bases, the J end by 0 bases, with 10 bases between. CDR1 is SGHRS and CDR2 is YFSETQ in the germline V gene. This CDR3 region has 15 residues. CDR3 loop: CASSLEGGHSYEQYF. The DNA of the CDR3 is TGCGCCAGCAGCTTGGAGGGGGGGCACTCCTACGAGCAGTACTTC.

A few counts support this clone. The chain joins TRBV5-5 to TRBJ1-2; a weak D match, TRBD1 (6 bases). Germline V lookup: CDR1 SGHKS, CDR2 YYEKEE (reference sequence). The CDR3 contains 14 residues. Trimming shortened V by 3 bases and J by 0 bases, and 9 bases separated the two germline ends. In DNA, the CDR3 is TGTGCCAGCAGCTCGGACAGACCTAACTATGGCTACACCTTC. This translates into CASSSDRPNYGYTF.

This chain connects TRBV5-1 to TRBJ2-3; 7 bases line up with TRBD2. Germline CDR1 is SGHRS and CDR2 is YFSETQ. The CDR3 covers 16 residues. Losses at the gene ends were 2 bases for V and 0 bases for J; bases not matched to a gene: 6. The CDR3: CASSLPRRESTDTQYF. CDR3 coding DNA: TGCGCCAGCAGCTTACCTCGGCGGGAGAGCACAGATACGCAGTATTTT. The full variable domain, rest sourced from reference TRBV5-1 and TRBJ2-3, is KAGVTQTPRYLIKTRGQQVTLSCSPISGHRSVSWYQQTPGQGLQFLFEYFSETQRNKGNFPGRFSGRQFSNSRSEMNVSTLELGDSALYLCASSLPRRESTDTQYFGPGTRLTVL.

This clone has a handful of counts. CDR3 in amino acids: CASSLGQNNQPQHF. In nucleotides, the CDR3 is TGTGCCAGCAGCTTGGGACAGAACAATCAGCCCCAGCATTTT. The V and J genes are TRBV5-6 and TRBJ1-5, with D possibly matching TRBD1 (5 bases). Trimming removed 0 bases from V and 3 bases from J, with 7 bases in between. This CDR3 has 14 residues. Germline CDR1 reads SGHDT; CDR2 reads YYEEEE.

The chain is built from TRBV24-1 and TRBJ1-2, with a possible D match to TRBD1 (5 bases). This CDR3 has 13 amino acids. Trimming shortened V by 2 bases and J by 8 bases, and 11 bases separated the two germline ends. Germline-derived CDR1 and CDR2 are KGHDR and SFDVKD. The CDR3 DNA sequence: TGTGCCACCAGTGATTACCCCAGGGTAGGCTACACCTTC. Its protein is CATSDYPRVGYTF.

The chain employs TRBV14 and TRBJ2-5; D call uncertain. Germline V gene lookup returns CDR1 SGHDN and CDR2 FVKESK. The CDR3 is made up of 12 amino acids. The V end lost 9 bases, the J end lost 9 bases, and 17 bases lay between the germline ends. This CDR3 reads CASKASRGSQYF. CDR3 DNA sequence: TGTGCCAGTAAGGCTTCCAGAGGTTCCCAGTACTTC. The whole variable domain, remainder taken from reference TRBV14 and TRBJ2-5, is EAGVTQFPSHSVIEKGQTVTLRCDPISGHDNLYWYRRVMGKEIKFLLHFVKESKQDESGMPNNRFLAERTGGTYSTLKVQPAELEDSGVYFCASKASRGSQYFGPGTRLLVL.

The chain combines TRBV5-1 with TRBJ1-2; the D gene is possibly TRBD1 (6 bases). The CDR3 runs 13 residues. Looked up from germline, CDR1 is SGHRS and CDR2 is YFSETQ. Deletions cut 2 bases from V and 3 bases from J, with 8 bases between. CDR3 bases: TGCGCCAGCAGCTTTGCAGGGGACTATGGCTACACCTTC. Its translation is CASSFAGDYGYTF.

This chain connects TRBV7-7 to TRBJ2-2; TRBD2 is a possible D gene (7 bases). V lost 5 bases and J 2 bases, leaving 15 bases between the germline ends. This CDR3 is built from 16 residues. Germline values: CDR1 SSHAT, CDR2 FNYEAQ (reference sequence). The CDR3 here is CASSLGGGPNTGELFF. The DNA for the CDR3 is TGTGCCAGCAGCCTAGGGGGGGGCCCCAACACCGGGGAGCTGTTTTTT.

The chain is built from TRBV3-1 (or the pseudogene TRBV3-2) and TRBJ1-6; D call uncertain. The CDR3 totals 14 residues. The V end lost 7 bases, the J end lost 7 bases, and 14 bases lay between the germline ends. Looked up from germline, CDR1 is LGHDT and CDR2 is YNNKEL (reference sequence). In DNA form, the CDR3 reads TGTGCCAGCACCCGTGACGAGGGAAATTCACCCCTCCACTTT. Protein: CASTRDEGNSPLHF.

As regards this clone: One junction end disagrees with the germline gene, perhaps due to a read error. V and J are TRBV15 and TRBJ1-2; the D gene is possibly TRBD1 (5 bases). CDR1 and CDR2 (germline): LNHNV, YYDKDF (reference sequence). The CDR3 covers 13 residues. CDR3 in amino acids: CATSRDSNYGYTF. For the CDR3, the DNA is TGTGCCACCAGCCGAGACAGTAACTATGGCTACACCTTC.

CDR3 residues: CASSSLQGTNEKLFF. CDR3 coding DNA: TGTGCCAGCAGTTCTCTACAGGGCACTAATGAAAAACTGTTTTTT. The chain carries TRBV28 and TRBJ1-4; tentative D call: TRBD1 (6 bases). The CDR3 has 15 residues. CDR1 MDHEN and CDR2 SYDVKM come from the germline V gene. Trimming pared 4 bases from V and 2 bases from J, leaving 11 bases between.

J is TRBJ2-1 and V is TRBV27; 8 positions match TRBD1. J gave up 0 bases and V 5 bases, and 3 bases lay outside the gene matches. Germline lookup yields CDR1 MNHEY and CDR2 SMNVEV (reference sequence). The length of the CDR3 is 15 residues. The CDR3 loop reads CASSNDRGSYNEQFF. CDR3 in DNA: TGTGCCAGCAGTAACGACAGGGGCTCCTACAATGAGCAGTTCTTC.

This chain links TRBV3-1 (or the pseudogene TRBV3-2) with TRBJ1-4; D may be TRBD1 (5 bases). From germline, CDR1 is LGHDT and CDR2 YNNKEL (reference sequence). CDR3 length: 12 residues. Trimming removed 4 bases at V and 12 bases at J, with 12 bases between. In DNA, the CDR3 is TGTGCCAGCAGCCCATCCAAGGGGCAACTGTTTTTT. Protein product: CASSPSKGQLFF.

The CDR3: CASSGGSRGETQYF. The CDR3 nucleotides are TGTGCCAGCAGCGGCGGGAGCCGAGGAGAGACCCAGTACTTC. The chain combines TRBV3-1 (or the pseudogene TRBV3-2) with TRBJ2-5, with 7 positions matching TRBD2. The CDR3 has 14 residues. V lost 5 bases, J lost 4 bases, and 7 bases stayed unmatched. CDR1 and CDR2 (germline): LGHDT, YNNKEL (reference sequence).

The chain recombines TRBV11-2 with TRBJ2-5; TRBD1 aligns across 7 bases. This CDR3 has 16 residues. Looked up from germline, CDR1 is SGHAT and CDR2 is FQNNGV. Trimming removed 6 bases from V and 4 bases from J; junction bases left unmatched: 14. CDR3 DNA sequence: TGTGCCAGCAGTGCTCCCCCGGACAGGCCCGGAGAGACCCAGTACTTC. Protein sequence: CASSAPPDRPGETQYF.